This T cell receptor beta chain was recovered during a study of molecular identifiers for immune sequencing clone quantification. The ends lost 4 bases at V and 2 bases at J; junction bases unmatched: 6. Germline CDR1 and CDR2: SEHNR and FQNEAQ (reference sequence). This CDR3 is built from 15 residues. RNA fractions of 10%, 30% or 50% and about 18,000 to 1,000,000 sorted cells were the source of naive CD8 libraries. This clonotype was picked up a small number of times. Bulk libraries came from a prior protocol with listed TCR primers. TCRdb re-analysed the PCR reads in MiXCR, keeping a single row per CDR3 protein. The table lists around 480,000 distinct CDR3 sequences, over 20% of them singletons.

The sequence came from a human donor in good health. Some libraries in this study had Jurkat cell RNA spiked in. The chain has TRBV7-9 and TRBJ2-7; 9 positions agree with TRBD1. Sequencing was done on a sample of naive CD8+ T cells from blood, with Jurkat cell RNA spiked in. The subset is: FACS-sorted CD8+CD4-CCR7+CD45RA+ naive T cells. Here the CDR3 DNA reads TGTGCCAGCAGCTCCCGGGACAGGGCCCCCTACGAGCAGTACTTC. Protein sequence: CASSSRDRAPYEQYF.